This TCR beta chain was found in a study of T cell repertoires in cytomegalovirus infection. At the level of the study: It was the public TCR beta signatures that indicated both CMV infection and matching HLA type.

This clonotype was counted ten times or more. TCRdb redid the calling of the reads with MiXCR, one entry per CDR3 protein. The table includes about 140,000 distinct CDR3 sequences, about 6% detected once. CDR1 is SGHTA, CDR2 FQGNSA, per germline. With 4 bases clipped from V and 0 bases from J, the junction kept 4 bases outside the gene matches. This CDR3 spans 18 amino acids. The specimen was PBMCs. The sequence was collected from a human donor in good health (CMV status not recorded). Some clones in this sample may be carry-over from other donors' samples. The chain links TRBV7-2 to TRBJ2-1; 15 bases agree with TRBD2. CDR3 nucleotides: TGTGCCAGCAGCTCGGGGACTAGCGGGGGGAGCTCCTACAATGAGCAGTTCTTC. Protein product: CASSSGTSGGSSYNEQFF.